Below, 18 T cell receptor beta chains from the same sample are listed, as sequenced in a study of blood T cells in healthy people across ages. Then a second PCR, running roughly 6 to 11 cycles, was carried out with a sample-barcoded 5' primer and a J-beta primer mix. A single record per CDR3 protein comes from TCRdb applying MiXCR to the 5' RACE reads. The table lists roughly 1.9 million distinct CDR3 sequences, approximately 39% of them singletons, with 23% in the top ten. The sequencing sample was made of blood. Every receptor here comes from a human donor in good health.

The chain carries TRBV12-3 or TRBV12-4 and TRBJ1-2, with D unresolved. The CDR3 is made up of 13 amino acids. V lost 8 bases, J lost 2 bases, and 12 bases lay in between. This chain's CDR3 is CASEKDGNYGYTF. Written as DNA, the CDR3 is TGTGCCAGCGAGAAGGACGGAAACTATGGCTACACCTTC.

A word on this clonotype: A much larger clonotype is one base distant, so this may be a read error. The chain employs TRBV5-5 and TRBJ1-1; D possibly corresponds to TRBD1 (6 bases). The CDR3 sequence is 12 residues long. CDR1 and CDR2 from the germline V gene are SGHKS and YYEKEE (reference sequence). The CDR3 DNA reads TGTGCCAACAGCTTGGGGGCCACTGAAGCTTTCTTT. It encodes CANSLGATEAFF. Full variable domain (outside the CDR3, taken from reference TRBV5-5 and TRBJ1-1): DAGVTQSPTHLIKTRGQQVTLRCSPISGHKSVSWYQQVLGQGPQFIFQYYEKEERGRGNFPDRFSARQFPNYSSELNVNALLLGDSALYLCANSLGATEAFFGQGTRLTVV.

Points on this clonotype: One junction end does not reproduce the germline sequence, and a read error may be involved. The chain carries TRBV7-9 and TRBJ1-4; D not resolved. The CDR3 covers 14 residues. Per germline, CDR1 SEHNR and CDR2 FQNEAQ (reference sequence). In DNA form, the CDR3 reads TGCGCCAGCAGCGTGGGTCGGGGAGAAGTTGGGCTGTTTTTT. Amino acid sequence: CASSVGRGEVGLFF. Full variable domain (rest looked up from reference TRBV7-9 and TRBJ1-4): DTGVSQNPRHKITKRGQNVTFRCDPISEHNRLYWYRQTLGQGPEFLTYFQNEAQLEKSRLLSDRFSAERPKGSFSTLEIQRTEQGDSAMYLCASSVGRGEVGLFFGSGTQLSVL.

This clonotype was detected only a few times. The rearrangement uses TRBV7-2 and TRBJ1-1; no firm D call. This CDR3 spans 13 amino acids. V was pared by 7 bases and J by 2 bases, with 11 bases between. Germline CDR1 reads SGHTA; CDR2 reads FQGNSA. DNA for the CDR3: TGTGCCAGCAATATGGACGGAAACACTGAAGCTTTCTTT. Its protein product is CASNMDGNTEAFF.

The chain links TRBV3-1 to TRBJ1-6, with TRBD1 matching over 9 bases. J was trimmed by 9 bases and V by 7 bases; bases with no gene match: 7. The germline V gene encodes CDR1 LGHDT and CDR2 YNNKEL (reference sequence). The CDR3 length is 14 residues. CDR3 region: CASTQGQGTSPLHF. The CDR3, as DNA: TGTGCCAGCACCCAGGGACAGGGCACTTCACCCCTCCACTTT.

This clonotype was detected only a few times. The rearrangement links TRBV3-1 to TRBJ2-5; 8 bases align to TRBD1. Germline V CDR1 and CDR2: LGHDT, YNNKEL (reference sequence). The CDR3 totals 15 residues. The J segment lost 5 bases and the V segment lost 1 base, leaving 6 bases of the junction unmatched. In DNA, the CDR3 is TGTGCCAGCAGCCAAGTCAGGGGGCGAGGGGAGACCCAGTACTTC. It yields the protein CASSQVRGRGETQYF.

The chain recombines TRBV4-3 with TRBJ2-7; D is ambiguous. V dropped 0 bases and J dropped 0 bases, with 12 bases sitting between them. This CDR3 comprises 16 residues. CDR1 and CDR2 from the germline V gene are LGHNA and YSLEER. CDR3 DNA: TGCGCCAGCAGCCAAGATATCTTGGCCGGCTCCTACGAGCAGTACTTC. It encodes CASSQDILAGSYEQYF.

This chain's CDR3 is CSARDIYGYTF. The CDR3 DNA reads as TGCAGCGCCAGGGACATCTATGGCTACACCTTC. V usage is TRBV29-1 and J usage is TRBJ1-2, with D maybe TRBD1 (6 bases). Germline loops: CDR1 SQVTM, CDR2 ANQGSEA. V was trimmed by 7 bases and J by 4 bases, leaving 10 bases between them. This CDR3 has 11 residues.

V and J are TRBV6-1 and TRBJ2-7; 8 nucleotides align to TRBD1. With V trimmed by 8 bases and J by 3 bases, 6 bases remained unmatched. Germline CDR1 reads MNHNS; CDR2 reads SASEGT. CDR3 length: 13 residues. CDR3 bases: TGTGCCAGCGGGGGGACAGGTTACTACGAGCAGTACTTC. Residues: CASGGTGYYEQYF.

This sequence joins TRBV7-3 and TRBJ2-1; 7 bases map to TRBD1. The CDR3 has 15 residues. Germline V gene sequence: CDR1 SGHTA, CDR2 FQGTGA. The ends lost 5 bases at V and 2 bases at J; junction bases unmatched: 6. The CDR3, as DNA: TGTGCCAGCAGCATGTCACAGGGGACCTACAATGAGCAGTTCTTC. Translation gives CASSMSQGTYNEQFF.

This clonotype has more than one count but fewer than ten. The rearrangement uses TRBV29-1 and TRBJ1-1; D is ambiguous. The V gene lost 5 bases and the J gene lost 0 bases, with 10 bases spanning the gap. The CDR3 is 13 residues long. Germline CDR1 SQVTM, CDR2 ANQGSEA. The CDR3 DNA follows: TGCAGCGTTCGTCAGGTTTTGAACACTGAAGCTTTCTTT. As protein: CSVRQVLNTEAFF.

This clonotype has a handful of counts. The chain couples TRBV4-1 to TRBJ1-2; D gene ambiguous. This CDR3 is built from 14 residues. Trimming cost V 6 bases and J 2 bases, with 13 bases left between them. Germline-derived CDR1 and CDR2 are MGHRA and YSYEKL. CDR3 amino acids: CASSPPRSNYGYTF. The CDR3 DNA reads as TGCGCCAGCAGTCCTCCCCGATCGAACTATGGCTACACCTTC.

This clonotype has more than one count but fewer than ten. V and J are TRBV28 and TRBJ2-3; 11 bases agree with TRBD2. The V gene's germline CDR1 is MDHEN and CDR2 SYDVKM. Trimming cost V 6 bases and J 10 bases; bases outside gene matches: 6. The CDR3 sequence is 13 residues long. CDR3 region: CASSYSGGAAQYF. As DNA, the CDR3 is TGTGCCAGCAGCTATAGCGGGGGGGCAGCGCAGTATTTT.

Concerning this clonotype itself: At one end, the junction sequence differs from germline, possibly due to a read error. The rearrangement joins TRBV12-3 or TRBV12-4 to TRBJ1-1; 10 bases agree with TRBD1. This CDR3 comprises 17 residues. For the CDR3, the DNA is TGTGCCAGCAGTCCCACCCACGGGGACAGGGGAGGCGCTGAGGCTTTCTTT. Translated, it gives CASSPTHGDRGGAEAFF.

A few counts support this clonotype. The chain employs TRBV27 and TRBJ1-1; D possibly corresponds to TRBD1 (5 bases). The germline V gene has CDR1 MNHEY and CDR2 SMNVEV (reference sequence). Trimming removed 9 bases from V and 0 bases from J, with 8 bases in between. The CDR3 loop spans 12 amino acids. The CDR3, as DNA: TGTGCCAGTGGGGGGTTGAACACTGAAGCTTTCTTT. The encoded protein is CASGGLNTEAFF.

The J gene is TRBJ1-2, the V gene TRBV9; D perhaps matches TRBD1 (5 bases). Germline V gene data show CDR1 as SGDLS and CDR2 as YYNGEE. CDR3 length: 15 residues. The V end lost 0 bases, the J end lost 3 bases, and 12 bases lay between the germline ends. The CDR3 DNA reads as TGTGCCAGCAGCGTAGCAGTCGGGGGTGACTATGGCTACACCTTC. Amino acids: CASSVAVGGDYGYTF.

This clonotype was seen ten or more times. This sequence joins TRBV7-3 and TRBJ2-7, with 8 bases aligning to TRBD1. Germline trimming cut 5 bases from V and 6 bases from J; bases unmatched to any gene: 12. CDR3 size: 15 residues. Germline V gene data show CDR1 as SGHTA and CDR2 as FQGTGA. The CDR3 sequence is CASSELARGQGEQYF. CDR3 nucleotide sequence: TGTGCCAGCAGCGAACTTGCCCGTGGACAGGGCGAGCAGTACTTC.

Here the CDR3 DNA reads TGTGCCAGCGGCACCGGGACAGCAACTAATGAAAAACTGTTTTTT. This codes for CASGTGTATNEKLFF. The chain links TRBV6-5 to TRBJ1-4; the match to TRBD1 covers 7 bases. Losses at the gene ends were 8 bases for V and 0 bases for J; bases not matched to a gene: 6. The CDR3 contains 15 residues. Germline CDR1 and CDR2: MNHEY and SVGAGI.